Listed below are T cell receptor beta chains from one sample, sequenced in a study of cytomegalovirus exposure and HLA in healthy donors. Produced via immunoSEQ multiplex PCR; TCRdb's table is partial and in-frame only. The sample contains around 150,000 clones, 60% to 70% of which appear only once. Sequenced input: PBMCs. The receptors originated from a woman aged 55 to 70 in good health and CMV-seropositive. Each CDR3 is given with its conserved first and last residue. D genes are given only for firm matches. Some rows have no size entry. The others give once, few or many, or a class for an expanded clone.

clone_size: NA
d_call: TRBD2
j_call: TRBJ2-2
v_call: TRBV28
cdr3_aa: CASNPRPSGRVANTGELFF
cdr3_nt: TGTGCCAGCAACCCCCGTCCTAGCGGGAGGGTTGCGAACACCGGGGAGCTGTTTTTT

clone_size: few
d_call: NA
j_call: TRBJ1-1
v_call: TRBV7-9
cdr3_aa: CASSAQTGTEAFF
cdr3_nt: TGTGCCAGCAGCGCCCAGACGGGCACTGAAGCTTTCTTT

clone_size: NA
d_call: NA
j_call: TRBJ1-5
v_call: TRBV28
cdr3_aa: CASSSLISNQPQHF
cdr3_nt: TGTGCCAGCAGTTCTTTAATTAGCAATCAGCCCCAGCATTTT

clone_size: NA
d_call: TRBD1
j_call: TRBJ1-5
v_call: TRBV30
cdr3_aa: CAWSDQGDQPQHF
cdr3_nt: TGTGCCTGGAGTGACCAGGGGGATCAGCCCCAGCATTTT

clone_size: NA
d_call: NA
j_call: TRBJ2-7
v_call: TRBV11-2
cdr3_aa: CASSKNRIYEQYF
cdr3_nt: TGTGCCAGCAGTAAAAACAGGATATACGAGCAGTACTTC

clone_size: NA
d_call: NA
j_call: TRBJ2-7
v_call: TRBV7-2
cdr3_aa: CASSSTGGYEQYF
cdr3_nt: TGTGCCAGCAGTTCAACCGGGGGATACGAGCAGTACTTC

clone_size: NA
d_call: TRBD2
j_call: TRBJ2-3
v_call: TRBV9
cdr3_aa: CASSDLAGVRTDTQYF
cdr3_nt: TGTGCCAGCAGCGATCTAGCGGGAGTCCGTACAGATACGCAGTATTTT

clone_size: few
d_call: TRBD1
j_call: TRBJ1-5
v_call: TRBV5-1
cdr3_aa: CASSKDRVSNQPQHF
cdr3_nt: TGCGCCAGCAGCAAAGACAGGGTTAGCAATCAGCCCCAGCATTTT

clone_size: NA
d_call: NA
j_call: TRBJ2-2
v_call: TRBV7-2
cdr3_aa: CASSPQGPAVSGELFF
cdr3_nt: TGTGCCAGCAGCCCCCAGGGGCCCGCGGTTAGCGGGGAGCTGTTTTTT

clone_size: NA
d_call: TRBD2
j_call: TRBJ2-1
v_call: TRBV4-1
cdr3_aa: CASSQYGLAGAYNEQFF
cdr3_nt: TGCGCCAGCAGCCAATACGGACTAGCGGGAGCCTACAATGAGCAGTTCTTC

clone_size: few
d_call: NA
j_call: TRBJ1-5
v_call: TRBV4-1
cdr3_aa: CASSQVVSINQPQHF
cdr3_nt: TGCGCCAGCAGCCAAGTGGTCAGTATCAATCAGCCCCAGCATTTT

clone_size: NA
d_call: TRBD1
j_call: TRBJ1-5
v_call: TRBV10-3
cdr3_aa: CAISESRTGGPISNQPQHF
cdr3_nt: TGTGCCATCAGTGAGTCAAGGACAGGGGGCCCTATTAGCAATCAGCCCCAGCATTTT

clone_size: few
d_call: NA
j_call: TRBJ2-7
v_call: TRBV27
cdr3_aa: CASSLSAPGTRLPVHEQYF
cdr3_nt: TGTGCCAGCAGTTTATCGGCCCCCGGGACAAGGCTTCCGGTCCACGAGCAGTACTTC

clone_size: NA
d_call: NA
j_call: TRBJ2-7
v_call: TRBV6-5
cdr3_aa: CASSPTRGQIYEQYF
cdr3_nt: TGTGCCAGCAGTCCCACTCGCGGACAGATCTACGAGCAGTACTTC

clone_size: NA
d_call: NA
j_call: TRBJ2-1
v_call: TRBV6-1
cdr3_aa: CASSERGDLGYNEQFF
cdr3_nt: TGTGCCAGCAGTGAAAGAGGCGACTTAGGCTACAATGAGCAGTTCTTC

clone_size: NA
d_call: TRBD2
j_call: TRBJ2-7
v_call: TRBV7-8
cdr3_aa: CASSLLGSRGTYEQYF
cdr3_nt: TGTGCCAGCAGCTTATTGGGTTCGCGGGGGACCTACGAGCAGTACTTC

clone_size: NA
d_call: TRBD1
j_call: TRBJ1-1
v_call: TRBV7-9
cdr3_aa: CASSFGQGGAFF
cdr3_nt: TGTGCCAGCAGCTTTGGGCAGGGGGGAGCTTTCTTT

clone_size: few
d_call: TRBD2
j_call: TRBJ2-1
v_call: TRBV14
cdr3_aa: CASSPKGLAVWNEQFF
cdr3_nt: TGTGCCAGCAGCCCCAAAGGACTAGCCGTTTGGAATGAGCAGTTCTTC

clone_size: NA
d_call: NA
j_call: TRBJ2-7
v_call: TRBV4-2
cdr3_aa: CASSQVRAGIEQYF
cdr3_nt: TGTGCCAGCAGCCAAGTCCGGGCAGGGATCGAGCAGTACTTC

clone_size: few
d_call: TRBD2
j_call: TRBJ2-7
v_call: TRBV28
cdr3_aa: CASSPGGVRAPYEQYF
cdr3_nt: TGTGCCAGCAGTCCTGGGGGGGTTAGGGCTCCCTACGAGCAGTACTTC

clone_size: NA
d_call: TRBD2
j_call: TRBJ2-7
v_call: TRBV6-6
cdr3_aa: CASSQTSGSGYEQYF
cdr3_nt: TGTGCCAGCAGTCAGACTAGCGGGAGTGGGTACGAGCAGTACTTC

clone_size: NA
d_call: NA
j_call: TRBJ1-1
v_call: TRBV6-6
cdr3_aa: CASSSLYWGEGTEAFF
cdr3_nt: TGTGCCAGCAGTTCGTTATATTGGGGGGAAGGCACTGAAGCTTTCTTT

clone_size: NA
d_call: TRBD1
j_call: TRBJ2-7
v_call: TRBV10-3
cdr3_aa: CAISSLQTGVYEQYF
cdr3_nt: TGTGCCATTTCGTCCCTCCAGACAGGGGTCTACGAGCAGTACTTC

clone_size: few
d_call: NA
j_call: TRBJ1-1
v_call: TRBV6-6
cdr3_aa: CASSSSSRAFF
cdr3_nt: TGTGCCAGCAGTTCTTCCTCGAGAGCTTTCTTT

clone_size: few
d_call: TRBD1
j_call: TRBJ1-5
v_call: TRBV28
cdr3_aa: CASRTDRAGQPQHF
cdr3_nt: TGTGCCAGCAGAACGGACAGGGCGGGTCAGCCCCAGCATTTT

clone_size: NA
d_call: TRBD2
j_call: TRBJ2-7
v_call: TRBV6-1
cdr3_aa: CASTTLAGGTYEQYF
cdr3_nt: TGTGCCAGCACCACCCTAGCGGGAGGGACCTACGAGCAGTACTTC

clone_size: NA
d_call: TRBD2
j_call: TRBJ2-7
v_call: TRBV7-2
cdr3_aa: CASSLRGVYEQYF
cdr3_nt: TGTGCCAGCAGCTTACGGGGGGTCTACGAGCAGTACTTC

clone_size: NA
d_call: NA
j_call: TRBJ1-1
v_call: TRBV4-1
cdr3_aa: CASSQDQANTEAFF
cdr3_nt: TGCGCCAGCAGCCAAGATCAGGCGAACACTGAAGCTTTCTTT

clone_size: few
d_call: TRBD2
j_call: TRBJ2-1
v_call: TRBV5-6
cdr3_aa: CASSWGTSGTYNEQFF
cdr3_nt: TGTGCCAGCAGCTGGGGGACTAGCGGGACCTACAATGAGCAGTTCTTC

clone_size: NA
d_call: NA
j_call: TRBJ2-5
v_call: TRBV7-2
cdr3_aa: CASSSGFSRSGTQYF
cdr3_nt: TGTGCCAGCAGCAGCGGATTCTCAAGGAGCGGGACCCAGTACTTC

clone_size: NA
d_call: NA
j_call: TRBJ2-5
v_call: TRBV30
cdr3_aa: CAWRSDWEETQYF
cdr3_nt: TGTGCCTGGAGATCGGACTGGGAGGAAACCCAGTACTTC

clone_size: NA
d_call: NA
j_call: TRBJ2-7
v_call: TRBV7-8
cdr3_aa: CASSLRGPSSYEQYF
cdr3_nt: TGTGCCAGCAGCTTACGAGGGCCCAGCTCCTACGAGCAGTACTTC

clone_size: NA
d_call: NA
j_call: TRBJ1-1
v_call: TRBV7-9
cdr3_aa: CASSRFLLNTEAFF
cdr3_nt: TGTGCCAGCAGCCGGTTCTTACTTAACACTGAAGCTTTCTTT

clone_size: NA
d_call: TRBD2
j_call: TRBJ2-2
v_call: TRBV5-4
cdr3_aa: CASSRPSGANTGELFF
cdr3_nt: TGTGCCAGCAGCAGACCTAGCGGCGCGAACACCGGGGAGCTGTTTTTT

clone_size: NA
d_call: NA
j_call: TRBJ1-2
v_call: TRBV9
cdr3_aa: CASSVAGDSYGYTF
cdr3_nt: TGTGCCAGCAGCGTAGCTGGTGACAGCTATGGCTACACCTTC

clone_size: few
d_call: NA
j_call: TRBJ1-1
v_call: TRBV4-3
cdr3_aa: CASSLSQRGTEAFF
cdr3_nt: TGCGCCAGCAGCCTGTCCCAGCGGGGCACTGAAGCTTTCTTT

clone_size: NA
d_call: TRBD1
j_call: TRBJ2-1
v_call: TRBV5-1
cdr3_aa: CASRPRQGHNEQFF
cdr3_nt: TGCGCCAGCAGGCCGCGACAGGGGCACAATGAGCAGTTCTTC

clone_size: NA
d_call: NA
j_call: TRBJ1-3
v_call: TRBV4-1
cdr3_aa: CASSQGRMGAIGNTIYF
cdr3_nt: TGCGCCAGCAGCCAAGGCCGGATGGGGGCGATTGGAAACACCATATATTTT

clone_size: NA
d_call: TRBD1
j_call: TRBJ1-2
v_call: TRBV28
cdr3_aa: CASSFTGTAFNYGYTF
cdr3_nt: TGTGCCAGCAGTTTTACCGGGACAGCCTTTAACTATGGCTACACCTTC

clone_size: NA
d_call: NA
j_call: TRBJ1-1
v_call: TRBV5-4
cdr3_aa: CASSFDISTEAFF
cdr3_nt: TGTGCCAGCAGCTTTGACATTTCCACTGAAGCTTTCTTT

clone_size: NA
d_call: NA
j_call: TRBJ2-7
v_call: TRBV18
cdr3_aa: CASSAYSQGNEQYF
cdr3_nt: TGTGCCAGCTCAGCTTATTCCCAGGGTAACGAGCAGTACTTC

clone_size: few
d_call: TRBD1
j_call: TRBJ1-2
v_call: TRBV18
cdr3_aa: CASSPDRGLGYGYTF
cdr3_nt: TGTGCCAGCTCACCAGACAGGGGGCTAGGGTATGGCTACACCTTC

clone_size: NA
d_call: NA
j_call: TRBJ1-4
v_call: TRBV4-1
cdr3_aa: CASSQTGTLGEKLFF
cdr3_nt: TGCGCCAGCAGCCAAACCGGGACACTAGGCGAAAAACTGTTTTTT

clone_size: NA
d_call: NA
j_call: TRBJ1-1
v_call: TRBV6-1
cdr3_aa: CASSLLFRDNEAFF
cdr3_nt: TGTGCCAGCAGTCTCCTTTTCCGGGACAATGAAGCTTTCTTT

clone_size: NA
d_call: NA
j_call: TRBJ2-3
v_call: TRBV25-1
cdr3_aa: CASGPEVPDTQYF
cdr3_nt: TGTGCCAGTGGGCCGGAAGTCCCAGATACGCAGTATTTT

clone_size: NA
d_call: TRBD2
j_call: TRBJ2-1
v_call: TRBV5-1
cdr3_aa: CASSLAAGVGYNEQFF
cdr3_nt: TGCGCCAGCAGCCTGGCGGCGGGAGTAGGCTACAATGAGCAGTTCTTC

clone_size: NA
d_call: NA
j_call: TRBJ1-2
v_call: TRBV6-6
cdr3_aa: CASSGGDGYTF
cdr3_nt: TGTGCCAGCAGTGGCGGGGATGGCTACACCTTC

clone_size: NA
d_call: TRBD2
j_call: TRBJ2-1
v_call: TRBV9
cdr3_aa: CASSVGGGSYNEQFF
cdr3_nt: TGTGCCAGCAGCGTAGGGGGGGGCTCCTACAATGAGCAGTTCTTC